This passage covers 17 T cell receptor beta chains from one sample sequenced in a study of cytomegalovirus exposure and HLA in healthy donors. The protocol was immunoSEQ multiplex PCR, while the TCRdb copy is restricted to in-frame clones and leaves out a portion. The data hold 250,000 to 350,000 clones, with around 90% observed a single time. Material: PBMCs. The receptors stem from a man between 25 and 39 years old in good health and CMV-seronegative.

This rearrangement joins TRBV27 to TRBJ2-7; 7 bases are shared with TRBD1. Germline V gives CDR1 MNHEY, CDR2 SMNVEV (reference sequence). The V gene end was trimmed by 5 bases and the J gene end by 0 bases; junction bases not matched to a gene: 13. CDR3 length: 17 residues. The CDR3 DNA reads as TGTGCCAGCAGTCCAATACCTAAGGGACAGAGCTCCTACGAGCAGTACTTC. This translates into CASSPIPKGQSSYEQYF.

This chain joins TRBV4-2 and TRBJ1-3, with no clear D. V was shortened by 0 bases and J by 3 bases, with 9 bases between the two germline ends. Germline V gene lookup returns CDR1 LGHNA and CDR2 YNFKEQ. The CDR3 is 15 residues long. CDR3 in amino acids: CASSQEYALGNTIYF. The CDR3 nucleotides are TGTGCCAGCAGCCAAGAATATGCGCTTGGAAACACCATATATTTT.

This clone was seen a single time. This sequence joins TRBV5-6 and TRBJ2-7; no reliable D call. The CDR3 covers 15 residues. Germline V gene sequence: CDR1 SGHDT, CDR2 YYEEEE. V was cut by 2 bases and J by 2 bases, with 14 bases left in between. This chain's CDR3 is CASSFVRSVPYEQYF. Written as DNA, the CDR3 is TGTGCCAGCAGCTTTGTACGGAGCGTCCCCTACGAGCAGTACTTC.

The rearrangement links TRBV10-1 to TRBJ1-6; maybe TRBD1 (6 bases). V dropped 3 bases and J dropped 7 bases, with 10 bases sitting between them. CDR3 size: 14 residues. Germline CDR1 is WNHNN and CDR2 is SYGVQD (reference sequence). CDR3 DNA: TGCGCCAGCAGTGACCAGGGGCAAAATTCACCCCTCCACTTT. It translates to CASSDQGQNSPLHF.

The chain joins TRBV2 to TRBJ2-1; D uncertain. This CDR3 has 14 amino acids. V was shortened by 6 bases and J by 4 bases, with 13 bases between the two germline ends. The V gene's germline CDR1 is SNHLY and CDR2 FYNNEI. The CDR3 sequence: CASRTWQTYNEQFF. The CDR3 DNA reads TGTGCCAGCAGGACGTGGCAGACTTACAATGAGCAGTTCTTC.

There are a few counts of this clone. The chain uses TRBV18 and TRBJ1-2; 9 bases line up with TRBD1. With V trimmed by 4 bases and J by 4 bases, 4 bases remained unmatched. Germline V gene sequence: CDR1 KGHSH, CDR2 LQKENI. There are 14 residues in the CDR3. CDR3 DNA: TGTGCCAGCTCACTTTTGACAGGGGGCTATGGCTACACCTTC. Translated: CASSLLTGGYGYTF. The full variable domain, its missing parts supplied by reference TRBV18 and TRBJ1-2, is NAGVMQNPRHLVRRRGQEARLRCSPMKGHSHVYWYRQLPEEGLKFMVYLQKENIIDESGMPKERFSAEFPKEGPSILRIQQVVRGDSAAYFCASSLLTGGYGYTFGSGTRLTVV.

The chain couples TRBV7-9 to TRBJ1-3; TRBD1 matches at 7 bases. CDR3 length equals 17 residues. The trim removed 5 bases at V and 3 bases at J, leaving 13 bases unmatched. Germline V CDR1 and CDR2: SEHNR, FQNEAQ (reference sequence). The CDR3 DNA is TGTGCCAGCAGCCCCAGACCCGGGACAGCGAATGGAAACACCATATATTTT. This codes for CASSPRPGTANGNTIYF. The full variable domain, its missing parts supplied by reference TRBV7-9 and TRBJ1-3, is DTGVSQNPRHKITKRGQNVTFRCDPISEHNRLYWYRQTLGQGPEFLTYFQNEAQLEKSRLLSDRFSAERPKGSFSTLEIQRTEQGDSAMYLCASSPRPGTANGNTIYFGEGSWLTVV.

The J gene is TRBJ2-5, the V gene TRBV5-6; a weak D match, TRBD2 (5 bases). V shed 3 bases and J shed 1 base, with 13 bases lying between them. Germline V gene lookup returns CDR1 SGHDT and CDR2 YYEEEE. There are 15 residues in the CDR3. Here the CDR3 reads CASSSLRGPQETQYF. CDR3 nucleotides: TGTGCCAGCAGCTCTCTGAGAGGGCCCCAAGAGACCCAGTACTTC. Variable domain in full (rest from reference TRBV5-6 and TRBJ2-5): DAGVTQSPTHLIKTRGQQVTLRCSPKSGHDTVSWYQQALGQGPQFIFQYYEEEERQRGNFPDRFSGHQFPNYSSELNVNALLLGDSALYLCASSSLRGPQETQYFGPGTRLLVL.

The chain links TRBV19 to TRBJ1-1; D not resolved. The V end was cut by 5 bases, the J end by 0 bases, with 13 bases between. CDR3 length: 15 residues. Looked up from germline, CDR1 is LNHDA and CDR2 is SQIVND (reference sequence). The chain's CDR3 is CASSSQSLMNTEAFF. CDR3 in DNA: TGTGCCAGTAGTTCGCAGTCTTTAATGAACACTGAAGCTTTCTTT. Full variable domain (remainder filled in from reference TRBV19 and TRBJ1-1): DGGITQSPKYLFRKEGQNVTLSCEQNLNHDAMYWYRQDPGQGLRLIYYSQIVNDFQKGDIAEGYSVSREKKESFPLTVTSAQKNPTAFYLCASSSQSLMNTEAFFGQGTRLTVV.

The chain couples TRBV6-5 to TRBJ2-7, with 7 bases identical to TRBD1. The germline CDR1 and CDR2 sequences are MNHEY and SVGAGI. The CDR3 has 14 amino acids. The ends lost 5 bases at V and 2 bases at J; junction bases unmatched: 6. The DNA of the CDR3 is TGTGCCAGCAGTACAGGGGCCCCTACCTACGAGCAGTACTTC. Translating gives CASSTGAPTYEQYF.

The chain uses TRBV5-4 and TRBJ2-2, with 10 bases that match TRBD2. Losses at the gene ends were 3 bases for V and 4 bases for J; bases not matched to a gene: 6. Germline lookup yields CDR1 SGHNT and CDR2 YYREEE (reference sequence). This CDR3 has 16 residues. Here the CDR3 reads CASSSASGGTTGELFF. CDR3 nucleotides: TGTGCCAGCAGCTCTGCTAGCGGGGGAACCACCGGGGAGCTGTTTTTT.

With respect to this clone: Other DNA sequences of this sample code for an identical CDR3. The gene calls are TRBV11-2 and TRBJ1-5; D is uncertain. Germline CDR1 reads SGHAT; CDR2 reads FQNNGV. The CDR3 consists of 14 residues. V lost 0 bases and J lost 2, with 5 bases in between. In DNA form, the CDR3 reads TGTGCCAGCAGCTTAGATCGGGGCAATCAGCCCCAGCATTTT. This translates into CASSLDRGNQPQHF.

This chain connects TRBV27 to TRBJ2-2, with 13 positions matching TRBD2. V dropped 5 bases and J dropped 8; count of bases not matched to a gene: 5. This CDR3 is built from 15 residues. Germline CDR1 MNHEY, CDR2 SMNVEV (reference sequence). CDR3 DNA sequence: TGTGCCAGCAGTCCTGGACTAGCGGGGGTTGGGGAGCTGTTTTTT. It specifies CASSPGLAGVGELFF.

The chain joins TRBV2 to TRBJ2-1, with unresolved D. The germline V and J ends were trimmed by 6 bases and 0 bases, with 6 bases remaining between them. Germline-derived CDR1 and CDR2 are SNHLY and FYNNEI. There are 13 residues in the CDR3. The CDR3 region is CASRERSYNEQFF. The DNA of the CDR3 is TGTGCCAGCAGGGAGCGCTCCTACAATGAGCAGTTCTTC.

This sequence joins TRBV6-5 and TRBJ1-2; D is perhaps TRBD1 (6 bases). The CDR3 extends over 13 amino acids. Germline CDR1 and CDR2: MNHEY and SVGAGI. Trimming cost V 7 bases and J 4 bases, with 13 bases left between them. As DNA, the CDR3 is TGTGCCAGCAAACAATCAGGGGTCTATGGCTACACCTTC. It translates to CASKQSGVYGYTF.

CDR3 sequence (DNA): TGTGCCAGCTCAATCACAGGAGCATACTACGAGCAGTACTTC. It yields the protein CASSITGAYYEQYF. The chain is built from TRBV18 and TRBJ2-7; a weak D match, TRBD1 (5 bases). The CDR3 has 14 residues. From germline, CDR1 is KGHSH and CDR2 LQKENI. Trimming pared 5 bases from V and 3 bases from J, leaving 14 bases between. Combining the CDR3 with reference TRBV18 and TRBJ2-7 gives the whole variable domain NAGVMQNPRHLVRRRGQEARLRCSPMKGHSHVYWYRQLPEEGLKFMVYLQKENIIDESGMPKERFSAEFPKEGPSILRIQQVVRGDSAAYFCASSITGAYYEQYFGPGTRLTVT.

This clone came up a few times. The CDR3 nucleotides are TGCGCCAGCAGCTCCAAGACTAGCGGGGGGTCCGGGGAGCTGTTTTTT. Protein product: CASSSKTSGGSGELFF. The chain recombines TRBV5-1 with TRBJ2-2; TRBD2 matches 13 bases. The CDR3 runs to 16 residues. From germline, CDR1 is SGHRS and CDR2 YFSETQ. V gave up 3 bases and J gave up 6 bases; unmatched junction bases: 5. The full variable domain, rest sourced from reference TRBV5-1 and TRBJ2-2, is KAGVTQTPRYLIKTRGQQVTLSCSPISGHRSVSWYQQTPGQGLQFLFEYFSETQRNKGNFPGRFSGRQFSNSRSEMNVSTLELGDSALYLCASSSKTSGGSGELFFGEGSRLTVL.